This TCR beta chain originates from a study of cytomegalovirus exposure and HLA in healthy donors. Overall study results and limits: Indistinguishable V segments, including TRBV6-2 and TRBV6-3, were excluded.

Germline CDR1 SGHDT, CDR2 YYEEEE. The CDR3 is 13 residues long. V trimming: 4 bases; J trimming: 4 bases; junction bases outside the gene matches: 1. About this clone: Antigen unknown.

The PCR contained 60 Vbeta and 13 Jbeta primers. TCRdb's copy holds only in-frame clones and misses some; the assay was immunoSEQ multiplex PCR. Of roughly 99,000 clones in the sample, roughly 80% were seen once. The sequenced sample consisted of PBMCs. The TCR comes from a man aged 25 to 40 in good health and CMV-seronegative. The V gene is TRBV5-6, the J gene TRBJ1-5, with 8 nucleotides matching TRBD1. The CDR3 DNA reads TGTGCCAGCAGCGGGGACAGGAATCAGCCCCAGCATTTT. Translated, it gives CASSGDRNQPQHF.